This section outlines one T cell receptor beta chain sequence together with its context. Trimming removed 2 bases from V and 4 bases from J, with 8 bases in between. The germline gives CDR1 MNHNS, CDR2 SASEGT. CDR3 length equals 13 residues. The sample comes from a study of blood T cell repertoires in COVID-19. About the study: From the United States, Italy and Spain came samples of acute and convalescent COVID-19. PBMCs, B-cell-depleted T cells, or T cells provided the cDNA or gDNA that made up the material.

Original analysis: Estimates of nucleated cell counts were drawn from the amplification of reference gene primers. TCRdb's copy holds only in-frame clones and misses some; the assay was immunoSEQ multiplex PCR. V and J calls and clone size follow that table, whereas D and trimming were derived from the DNA. The sample lists 240,000 or so clones, 81% occurring once. This clonotype was obtained from an elderly woman with COVID-19, enrolled during active disease. The rearrangement uses TRBV6-1 and TRBJ1-2; D is possibly TRBD1 (5 bases). Sequenced: peripheral blood. The CDR3 reads CASSELQGYGYTF. CDR3 in DNA: TGTGCCAGCAGTGAACTCCAGGGCTATGGCTACACCTTC.